This T cell receptor (beta chain) was identified during a study of blood T cells in healthy people across ages. A second PCR of roughly 7 to 11 cycles used a sample-barcoded 5' primer and a J-beta primer mix. One entry per CDR3 protein, called by TCRdb with MiXCR from the 5' RACE reads. Of roughly 700,000 distinct CDR3 sequences listed, around 45% are singletons. This clonotype was counted a single time. What was sequenced was blood. This clonotype originated in a woman aged 55-75 years in good health.

The CDR3 sequence is CSARDRNSFPNSPLHF. The CDR3 nucleotides are TGCAGTGCTAGAGATCGGAACAGCTTCCCCAATTCACCCCTCCACTTT. This rearrangement joins TRBV20-1 to TRBJ1-6, with D unresolved. CDR1 and CDR2 (germline): DFQATT, SNEGSKA (reference sequence). The CDR3 contains 16 residues. V shed 0 bases and J shed 7 bases, with 16 bases lying between them.